Below are 27 T cell receptor beta chains sequenced from a single sample in a study of T cells in Graves' hyperthyroidism and ophthalmopathy. Amplification yielded TCR beta CDR3 regions, with RNA transcripts as the source. HTBI primers were employed in a first-round RT-PCR of the TCR CDR3. TCRdb reprocessed the multiplex PCR reads via MiXCR and lists one record per CDR3 protein. The table includes 530,000 or so distinct CDR3 sequences, about 15% detected once. The sample taken for sequencing was blood. Receptors were obtained from a woman in her late teens or twenties with Graves' ophthalmopathy.

V usage is TRBV20-1 and J usage is TRBJ1-1, with D tentatively TRBD1 (5 bases). Germline V gene data show CDR1 as DFQATT and CDR2 as SNEGSKA (reference sequence). Between the trimmed V and J ends, which lost 3 bases and 7 bases, there was a span of 18 bases. The CDR3 length is 14 residues. The CDR3 DNA reads TGCAGTGCTAGCCCAGACACGGGGCGCGGTGAAGCTTTCTTT. The encoded protein is CSASPDTGRGEAFF.

At least ten counts were recorded for this clonotype. The V and J genes are TRBV28 and TRBJ1-2, with 7 bases fitting TRBD1. The CDR3 contains 17 residues. Germline loops: CDR1 MDHEN, CDR2 SYDVKM. Losses at the gene ends were 2 bases for V and 3 bases for J; bases not matched to a gene: 12. The CDR3 spells CASSLISYRGQHYGYTF. CDR3 nucleotide sequence: TGTGCCAGCAGTTTAATATCGTACAGGGGACAACACTATGGCTACACCTTC.

In this sample, this clonotype turned up a few times. V is TRBV28 and J is TRBJ1-3, with D perhaps TRBD1 (6 bases). The V end lost 8 bases, the J end lost 3 bases, and 14 bases lay between the germline ends. The CDR3 consists of 14 residues. The germline CDR1 and CDR2 sequences are MDHEN and SYDVKM. The CDR3 here is CASGGQPSGNTIYF. The CDR3, as DNA: TGTGCCAGCGGGGGACAACCTAGTGGAAACACCATATATTTT.

The chain links TRBV19 to TRBJ1-4, with no clear D. Per germline, CDR1 LNHDA and CDR2 SQIVND (reference sequence). There are 16 residues in the CDR3. The germline V and J ends were trimmed by 1 base and 5 bases, with 14 bases remaining between them. The CDR3 protein is CASSIGPAGSNEKLFF. In nucleotides, the CDR3 is TGTGCCAGTAGTATAGGTCCGGCAGGCTCGAATGAAAAACTGTTTTTT.

Many counts were recorded for this clonotype. The chain recombines TRBV12-3 or TRBV12-4 with TRBJ1-2; TRBD1 matches at 10 bases. The CDR3 is 17 amino acids. The V gene end was trimmed by 5 bases and the J gene end by 6 bases; junction bases not matched to a gene: 15. Here the CDR3 DNA reads TGTGCCAGCAGTCTCACCCAACCGGGACAGGGGCATCATGGCTACACCTTC. Protein: CASSLTQPGQGHHGYTF.

This clonotype was counted between two and nine times. The chain has TRBV28 and TRBJ1-2; maybe TRBD1 (5 bases). From germline, CDR1 is MDHEN and CDR2 SYDVKM. CDR3 size: 15 residues. Between the trimmed V and J ends, which lost 4 bases and 3 bases, there was a span of 15 bases. CDR3 amino acids: CASSSPGRVYYGYTF. For the CDR3, the DNA is TGTGCCAGCAGTTCGCCAGGGAGGGTTTACTATGGCTACACCTTC.

This chain joins TRBV14 and TRBJ1-1; tentative D call: TRBD1 (5 bases). V shed 2 bases and J shed 1 base, with 11 bases lying between them. The length of the CDR3 is 15 residues. Germline CDR1 SGHDN, CDR2 FVKESK. CDR3: CASSQYQGENTEAFF. Written as DNA, the CDR3 is TGTGCCAGCAGCCAATACCAGGGCGAGAACACTGAAGCTTTCTTT.

The CDR3 loop is CASSLALANYGYTF. CDR3 in DNA: TGTGCCAGCAGTTTGGCCTTAGCTAACTATGGCTACACCTTC. V gene TRBV12-3 or TRBV12-4 combines with J gene TRBJ1-2; D unclear. The V end was cut by 3 bases, the J end by 0 bases, with 8 bases between. The CDR3 extends over 14 amino acids.

This clonotype was seen more than once but under ten times. The chain carries TRBV12-3 or TRBV12-4 and TRBJ1-1; 9 nucleotides match TRBD1. This CDR3 region has 17 residues. V lost 7 bases to trimming and J lost 2 bases; unmatched junction nucleotides: 14. The CDR3 here is CASTHIQGALPNTEAFF. CDR3 DNA sequence: TGTGCCAGCACCCATATACAGGGGGCGCTTCCCAACACTGAAGCTTTCTTT.

This clonotype came up a few times. The chain combines TRBV3-1 with TRBJ2-7, with D possibly being TRBD2 (5 bases). This CDR3 contains 14 residues. V shed 3 bases and J shed 3 bases, with 12 bases lying between them. Germline CDR1 reads LGHDT; CDR2 reads YNNKEL (reference sequence). CDR3 nucleotide sequence: TGTGCCAGCAGCCATCCGGGAAAGGACTACGAGCAGTACTTC. This gives the protein CASSHPGKDYEQYF.

This clonotype appeared many times. This chain joins TRBV2 and TRBJ2-3; 7 bases are shared with TRBD2. CDR3 length: 13 amino acids. The V gene end was trimmed by 7 bases and the J gene end by 4 bases; junction bases not matched to a gene: 5. Per the germline V gene, CDR1 is SNHLY and CDR2 is FYNNEI. The CDR3, as DNA: TGTGCCAGCATTAGGACTAGATCAGATACGCAGTATTTT. This encodes CASIRTRSDTQYF.

DNA of the CDR3: TGTGCCAGCAGTTTGAGGGGGCGCGGAGAAAAACTGTTTTTT. Protein sequence: CASSLRGRGEKLFF. The rearrangement links TRBV28 to TRBJ1-4; 7 positions agree with TRBD1. V lost 3 bases, J lost 8 bases, and 6 bases stayed unmatched. The CDR3 is 14 amino acids. Germline V gene lookup returns CDR1 MDHEN and CDR2 SYDVKM.

This clonotype was seen repeatedly, ten times or more. The chain has TRBV20-1 and TRBJ2-1; TRBD2 aligns across 12 bases. V trimming: 4 bases; J trimming: 4 bases; junction bases outside the gene matches: 5. Per the germline V gene, CDR1 is DFQATT and CDR2 is SNEGSKA (reference sequence). The CDR3 has 15 residues. In nucleotides, the CDR3 is TGCAGTGCTAAGACTAGCGGGAGCCCGTACAATGAGCAGTTCTTC. Residues: CSAKTSGSPYNEQFF.

Ten or more counts support this clonotype. This chain connects TRBV7-2 to TRBJ2-3; 13 nucleotides align to TRBD2. The CDR3 spans 18 residues. CDR1 and CDR2 (germline): SGHTA, FQGNSA. V shed 5 bases and J 4 bases; nucleotides not matched to a gene: 12. The CDR3 region has the DNA TGTGCCAGCAGCACCCCCTGGACTAGCGGGAGTGAAGCAGATACGCAGTATTTT. The encoded protein is CASSTPWTSGSEADTQYF.

This clonotype was seen only a few times. This chain uses TRBV6-2 or TRBV6-3 with TRBJ2-7; unclear D gene. The CDR3 is 12 amino acids. CDR1 and CDR2 from the germline V gene are MNHEY and SVGEGT. The ends were cut back, 2 bases at V and 3 bases at J, with 5 bases in the middle. CDR3 nucleotides: TGTGCCAGCAGTTACATAGACTACGAGCAGTACTTC. Its translation is CASSYIDYEQYF.

This sequence joins TRBV20-1 and TRBJ2-1; 7 bases align to TRBD1. The CDR3 sequence is 13 residues long. V was clipped by 8 bases and J by 4 bases; unmatched bases: 8. Germline CDR1 is DFQATT and CDR2 is SNEGSKA (reference sequence). CDR3 amino acids: CSSRQGTYNEQFF. DNA of the CDR3: TGCAGTTCCCGACAGGGTACTTACAATGAGCAGTTCTTC.

This clonotype showed up many times. The V call is TRBV28, the J call TRBJ2-3; D is possibly TRBD2 (6 bases). Trimming took 7 bases from V and 1 from J, leaving 15 bases between them. The CDR3 runs 15 residues. Germline CDR1 reads MDHEN; CDR2 reads SYDVKM. The CDR3 nucleotides are TGTGCCAGCAAGGTCGGGGCTAGCGGCACAGATACGCAGTATTTT. Translating it yields CASKVGASGTDTQYF.

This clonotype was seen at least ten times. J is TRBJ2-3 and V is TRBV3-1; D unclear. Trimming pared 1 base from V and 1 base from J, leaving 6 bases between. This CDR3 region has 14 residues. Germline lookup yields CDR1 LGHDT and CDR2 YNNKEL (reference sequence). The CDR3 spells CASSQAIRTDTQYF. For the CDR3, the DNA is TGTGCCAGCAGCCAAGCTATACGCACAGATACGCAGTATTTT.

Of note for this clonotype: A read error may explain this, as a much larger clone is one base away. The chain joins TRBV5-1 to TRBJ2-1; 7 bases are a match to TRBD1. The CDR3 has 14 residues. Per the germline V gene, CDR1 is SGHRS and CDR2 is YFSETQ. The CDR3 region is CASADREPRGEQCF. As DNA, the CDR3 is TGCGCCAGTGCCGACAGGGAACCCCGGGGAGAGCAGTGCTTC.

There are many counts of this clonotype. Written as DNA, the CDR3 is TGTGCCTGCCGGGACACTAACTATGGCTACACCTTC. Translating gives CACRDTNYGYTF. The rearrangement links TRBV30 to TRBJ1-2; D is perhaps TRBD1 (6 bases). There are 12 residues in the CDR3. Trimming cost V 6 bases and J 0 bases, with 8 bases left between them. Germline V gene sequence: CDR1 GTSNPN, CDR2 SVGIG (reference sequence).

The chain uses TRBV19 and TRBJ1-5, with 8 bases aligning to TRBD1. The CDR3 has 14 amino acids. Germline trimming cut 10 bases from V and 7 bases from J; bases unmatched to any gene: 12. Per the germline V gene, CDR1 is LNHDA and CDR2 is SQIVND (reference sequence). CDR3 coding DNA: TGTGCCACCCTGGAACCAGGGGGCCGGCAGCCCCAGCATTTT. This sequence encodes CATLEPGGRQPQHF.

The rearrangement uses TRBV12-3 or TRBV12-4 and TRBJ2-3, with D tentatively TRBD1 or TRBD2 (5 bases each). Between the trimmed V and J ends, which lost 7 bases and 5 bases, there was a span of 19 bases. The CDR3 length is 15 residues. CDR3 DNA sequence: TGTGCCAGCACCCCGAGCGAGGGGCCTTTAGATACGCAGTATTTT. Translated: CASTPSEGPLDTQYF.

In its sample, this clonotype was seen a few times. The rearrangement uses TRBV7-8 and TRBJ2-3, with 8 nucleotides matching TRBD2. With 1 base clipped from V and 4 bases from J, the junction kept 10 bases outside the gene matches. Germline loops: CDR1 SGHVS, CDR2 FQNEAQ. The CDR3 runs to 17 residues. The CDR3 spells CASSLDPTSETADTQYF. The CDR3 nucleotides read TGTGCCAGCAGCTTAGATCCGACTAGCGAGACGGCAGATACGCAGTATTTT.

This clonotype was seen repeatedly, ten times or more. The chain joins TRBV11-2 to TRBJ2-7; no clear D. From germline, CDR1 is SGHAT and CDR2 FQNNGV. V lost 1 base and J 1 base, leaving 8 bases between the germline ends. The CDR3 is 14 amino acids. The chain's CDR3 is CASSLVSGSYEQYF. CDR3 in DNA: TGTGCCAGCAGCTTAGTTTCCGGATCCTACGAGCAGTACTTC.

This chain links TRBV12-5 with TRBJ2-1, with 7 positions matching TRBD1. Germline V gene lookup returns CDR1 LGHNT and CDR2 FRNRAP. V lost 1 base, J lost 4 bases, and 4 bases stayed unmatched. This CDR3 comprises 15 residues. CDR3 loop: CASGLGQGIYNEQFF. The CDR3 region has the DNA TGTGCTAGTGGTTTGGGACAGGGTATTTACAATGAGCAGTTCTTC.

The rearrangement links TRBV13 to TRBJ2-6, with a weak D call TRBD1 (5 bases). The CDR3 contains 16 residues. V dropped 5 bases and J dropped 4 bases, with 15 bases sitting between them. Germline loops: CDR1 PRHDT, CDR2 FYEKMQ (reference sequence). CDR3 coding DNA: TGTGCCAGCAGCCCCACCAGGGTTACCGGGGCCAACGTCCTGACTTTC. Protein: CASSPTRVTGANVLTF. Filled out from reference TRBV13 and TRBJ2-6, the complete variable domain reads AAGVIQSPRHLIKEKRETATLKCYPIPRHDTVYWYQQGPGQDPQFLISFYEKMQSDKGSIPDRFSAQQFSDYHSELNMSSLELGDSALYFCASSPTRVTGANVLTFGAGSRLTVL.

This clonotype was seen more than once but under ten times. V usage is TRBV6-1 and J usage is TRBJ1-6, with D possibly being TRBD1 (6 bases). CDR1 is MNHNS and CDR2 is SASEGT in the germline V gene. V lost 5 bases, J lost 5 bases, and 16 bases lay in between. This CDR3 is built from 16 residues. CDR3 protein: CASSSPTGENNSPLHF. CDR3 bases: TGTGCCAGCAGTTCCCCGACAGGCGAAAATAATTCACCCCTCCACTTT.